This T cell receptor (beta chain) was observed in a study of blood T cell repertoires in COVID-19. Study summary: Sites across the United States, Italy and Spain contributed samples from acute and convalescent COVID-19. T cells, B-cell-depleted T cells, or PBMCs provided the cDNA or gDNA that served as material.

The CDR3 consists of 16 residues. CDR1 SGHRS and CDR2 YFSETQ come from the germline V gene. V was pared by 4 bases and J by 3 bases, with 18 bases between. Per the original methods: Nucleated cell counts were estimated from reference gene primer amplification. Here immunoSEQ multiplex PCR was the method, and the copy in TCRdb shows in-frame clones only, minus some. V and J calls and clone size come straight from that table; D and trimming were deduced from the DNA. This sample has about 210,000 clones, with roughly nine tenths found just once. The gene calls are TRBV5-1 and TRBJ2-3; a possible D gene is TRBD1 (5 bases). The receptor was isolated from a man aged 35-49 years with acute or convalescent COVID-19. The specimen sequenced was peripheral blood. CDR3 protein: CASSQDSRTSTDTQYF. The DNA of the CDR3 is TGCGCCAGCAGCCAAGACAGCCGGACCTCAACAGATACGCAGTATTTT.